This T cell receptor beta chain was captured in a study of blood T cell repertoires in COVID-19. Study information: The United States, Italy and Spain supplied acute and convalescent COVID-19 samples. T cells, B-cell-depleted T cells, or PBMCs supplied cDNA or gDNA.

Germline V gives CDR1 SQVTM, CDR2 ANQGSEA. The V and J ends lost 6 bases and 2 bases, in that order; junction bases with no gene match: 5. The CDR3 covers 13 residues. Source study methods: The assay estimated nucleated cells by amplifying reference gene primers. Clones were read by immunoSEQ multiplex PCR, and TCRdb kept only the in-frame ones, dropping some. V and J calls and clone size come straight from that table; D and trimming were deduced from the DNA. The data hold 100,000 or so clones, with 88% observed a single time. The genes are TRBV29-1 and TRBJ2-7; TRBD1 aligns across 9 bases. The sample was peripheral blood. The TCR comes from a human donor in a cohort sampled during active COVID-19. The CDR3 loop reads CSVRQGEAYEQYF. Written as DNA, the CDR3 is TGCAGCGTCCGACAGGGGGAGGCCTACGAGCAGTACTTC.